The 11 T cell receptor beta chains below come from one sample, sequenced in a study of blood T cell repertoires in COVID-19. Sequenced by immunoSEQ multiplex PCR; TCRdb stores in-frame clones only, minus some. The sample comprises 200,000 to 300,000 clones, 88% of which are singletons, and around 0.8% rests with the top ten. The sequencing input was peripheral blood. The receptors were gathered from a woman in her twenties or thirties with acute or convalescent COVID-19.

V gene TRBV19 combines with J gene TRBJ1-2; perhaps TRBD1 as D (5 bases). This CDR3 contains 15 residues. Between the trimmed V and J ends, which lost 6 bases and 1 base, there was a span of 15 bases. Germline CDR1 and CDR2: LNHDA and SQIVND (reference sequence). CDR3 amino acids: CASRSPSTVNYGYTF. The DNA of the CDR3 is TGTGCCAGTAGATCCCCATCGACAGTTAACTATGGCTACACCTTC.

This clone was counted at least ten times. This chain links TRBV3-1 (or the pseudogene TRBV3-2) with TRBJ1-6; D not certain. This CDR3 has 12 residues. CDR1 is LGHDT and CDR2 is YNNKEL in the germline V gene (reference sequence). V lost 9 bases to trimming and J lost 10 bases, with 13 bases between them. CDR3 nucleotides: TGTGCCAGTGCTCAGATCGGGTCACCCCTCCACTTT. Its translation is CASAQIGSPLHF.

This clone was picked up a small number of times. This chain joins TRBV29-1 and TRBJ2-1; tentatively, D is TRBD1 (5 bases). Germline V gene lookup returns CDR1 SQVTM and CDR2 ANQGSEA. This CDR3 spans 14 amino acids. In DNA form, the CDR3 reads TGCAGTTCTGCCAACAGGATGTGGTACAATGAGCAGTTCTTC. Translating gives CSSANRMWYNEQFF.

V gene TRBV7-9 combines with J gene TRBJ1-1, with D hard to call. The CDR3 has 14 amino acids. V was pared by 6 bases and J by 1 base, with 12 bases between. The germline CDR1 and CDR2 sequences are SEHNR and FQNEAQ (reference sequence). CDR3 sequence: CASRKGGANTEAFF. The CDR3, as DNA: TGTGCCAGCAGGAAAGGAGGAGCGAACACTGAAGCTTTCTTT.

The chain employs TRBV7-3 and TRBJ1-2, with 7 nucleotides matching TRBD1. V shed 1 base, J shed 7 bases, and the junction held 9 bases outside the gene matches. The CDR3 spans 15 residues. Looked up from germline, CDR1 is SGHTA and CDR2 is FQGTGA. The CDR3 DNA reads as TGTGCCAGCAGCTTAAATCCGACAGGGATTATTGGCTACACCTTC. Encoded protein: CASSLNPTGIIGYTF.

This clone was observed once. The chain is built from TRBV25-1 and TRBJ2-2; D is ambiguous. The CDR3 totals 14 residues. Germline V gives CDR1 MGHDK, CDR2 SYGVNS. Trimming took 2 bases from V and 6 from J, leaving 10 bases between them. This CDR3 reads CASSEDRFSGELFF. In DNA form, the CDR3 reads TGTGCCAGCAGTGAAGATAGATTCTCCGGGGAGCTGTTTTTT.

V usage is TRBV6-4 and J usage is TRBJ2-3; 14 positions match TRBD2. The germline V gene has CDR1 MRHNA and CDR2 SNTAGT. The junction had 0 bases not matched to a gene; V was cut back by 3 bases and J by 1 base. The CDR3 loop spans 16 amino acids. The DNA of the CDR3 is TGTGCCAGCAGTGAGGGACTAGCGGGAGGCACAGATACGCAGTATTTT. Amino acid sequence: CASSEGLAGGTDTQYF.

The chain couples TRBV10-3 to TRBJ2-1; D gene ambiguous. The CDR3 has 12 residues. Deletions cut 5 bases from V and 3 bases from J, with 5 bases between. Germline-derived CDR1 and CDR2 are ENHRY and SYGVKD. CDR3 sequence (DNA): TGTGCCATCAGTCTAAACTACAATGAGCAGTTCTTC. It is translated as CAISLNYNEQFF.

This sequence joins TRBV19 and TRBJ2-5; D is undetermined. Germline lookup yields CDR1 LNHDA and CDR2 SQIVND (reference sequence). Trimming took 5 bases from V and 3 from J, leaving 7 bases between them. The CDR3 is 12 residues long. CDR3 bases: TGTGCCAGTAGTGCGGCAGAAGAGACCCAGTACTTC. The encoded protein is CASSAAEETQYF.

The rearrangement links TRBV25-1 to TRBJ2-1, with TRBD2 as a possible D gene (7 bases). The germline V gene encodes CDR1 MGHDK and CDR2 SYGVNS. The length of the CDR3 is 15 residues. The germline V and J ends were trimmed by 5 bases and 8 bases, with 19 bases remaining between them. CDR3 in DNA: TGTGCCAGCAGTTCGCGGGGGCCGGAGAGAGATGAGCAGTTCTTC. Protein product: CASSSRGPERDEQFF.

This clone has a handful of counts. The chain recombines TRBV27 with TRBJ1-6, with 10 bases aligning to TRBD1. CDR3 length equals 18 residues. Germline assignment: CDR1 MNHEY and CDR2 SMNVEV (reference sequence). After removal of 4 bases from V and 4 bases from J, the junction contained 10 bases not matched to a gene. CDR3 protein: CASSSIPRDRGYNSPLHF. The CDR3 DNA is TGTGCCAGCAGTTCTATCCCCCGGGACAGGGGATATAATTCACCCCTCCACTTT.